This T cell receptor beta chain was identified during a study of glioma-infiltrating T cells after dendritic cell vaccination. Up to about 2 ug genomic DNA was used for TCRB CDR3 amplification. This table comes from immunoSEQ multiplex PCR, and its TCRdb copy is limited to in-frame clones, with some not included. The table lists tens of thousands of clones, around 85% of them singletons. The time point was: after dendritic cell vaccination, including at tumor progression/relapse. This clone has more than one count but fewer than ten. The CDR3 covers 15 residues. The V gene lost 0 bases and the J gene lost 10 bases, with 18 bases spanning the gap. Germline V CDR1 and CDR2: SEHNR, FQNEAQ (reference sequence).

The source is a human donor with glioblastoma. Here the sequenced sample was blood, taken after dendritic cell vaccination. V usage is TRBV7-9 and J usage is TRBJ1-1; D is possibly TRBD1 (6 bases). Here the CDR3 reads CASSLAGTQGHGAFF. Written as DNA, the CDR3 is TGTGCCAGCAGCTTAGCCGGGACCCAGGGGCATGGAGCTTTCTTT.